Below are 23 T cell receptor beta chains sequenced from a single sample in a study of blood T cells in healthy people across ages (dated by TCRdb to 2013 to 2016). Preparation of the library involved 5' RACE. TCRdb shows the sequencer as Illumina HiSeq 2500. A second PCR of roughly 7 to 11 cycles was run with a J-beta primer mix and a sample-barcoded 5' primer. Using fastp at Q25 and MiXCR, TCRdb reprocessed the public reads and kept productive beta chains. Records with the same CDR3 protein are collapsed into one entry carrying the most frequent genes and DNA. The sample table lists around 800,000 distinct CDR3 sequences, more than 25% of them with a count of one. Jointly, the top ten make up approximately 2.9% of the sample. Separately, the same data were catalogued under a study of T cells of mothers and their children.

Sequenced material: blood. The source is a boy between 10 and 17 years old in good health.

The chain couples TRBV28 to TRBJ2-7; D is undetermined. Trimming stripped 1 base from V and 0 bases from J, with 10 bases between. The CDR3 contains 15 residues. Germline V gene lookup returns CDR1 MDHEN and CDR2 SYDVKM. The CDR3 loop reads CASSLSSRDSYEQYF. In DNA, the CDR3 is TGTGCCAGCAGTTTATCATCCCGCGACTCCTACGAGCAGTACTTC. The whole variable domain, remainder taken from reference TRBV28 and TRBJ2-7, is DVKVTQSSRYLVKRTGEKVFLECVQDMDHENMFWYRQDPGLGLRLIYFSYDVKMKEKGDIPEGYSVSREKKERFSLILESASTNQTSMYLCASSLSSRDSYEQYFGPGTRLTVT.

This chain joins TRBV10-1 and TRBJ2-1, with 9 bases matching TRBD2. The V gene end was trimmed by 8 bases and the J gene end by 10 bases; junction bases not matched to a gene: 12. Germline V gene data show CDR1 as WNHNN and CDR2 as SYGVQD (reference sequence). This CDR3 has 14 residues. DNA for the CDR3: TGCGCCAGCTCATCCGAGGGGCTAGCGGGAGAGCAGTTCTTC. It specifies CASSSEGLAGEQFF.

This clonotype was seen only once. The chain joins TRBV10-3 to TRBJ2-7, with D maybe TRBD1 (5 bases). V gave up 0 bases and J gave up 1 base, with 13 bases separating them. The CDR3 consists of 16 residues. Germline lookup yields CDR1 ENHRY and CDR2 SYGVKD. The DNA for the CDR3 is TGTGCCATCAGTGAGTCGTCTATTTGGACATCCTACGAGCAGTACTTC. Protein: CAISESSIWTSYEQYF.

This clonotype has only a few counts. The rearrangement joins TRBV5-1 to TRBJ2-1; 10 nucleotides match TRBD2. CDR3 length: 18 residues. Germline V lookup: CDR1 SGHRS, CDR2 YFSETQ. The trim removed 3 bases at V and 0 bases at J, leaving 9 bases unmatched. CDR3 sequence reads: CASSYVRLAGDSYNEQFF. In DNA, the CDR3 is TGCGCCAGCAGCTACGTGAGGCTAGCGGGGGACTCCTACAATGAGCAGTTCTTC.

The J gene is TRBJ1-4, the V gene TRBV18; the D is unclear. With 1 base removed from V and 3 bases from J, the gap between germline ends came to 12 bases. The CDR3 totals 16 residues. The germline V gene has CDR1 KGHSH and CDR2 LQKENI. As DNA, the CDR3 is TGTGCCAGCTCACCACGCGGTAGAAGACCTAATGAAAAACTGTTTTTT. Protein: CASSPRGRRPNEKLFF.

The rearrangement uses TRBV15 and TRBJ2-1, with 11 bases fitting TRBD1. The J call could be wrong; TRBJ2-7 is a better fit for the DNA end. Per germline, CDR1 LNHNV and CDR2 YYDKDF (reference sequence). The CDR3 runs to 14 residues. The CDR3 is CATSRDRGPYEQYF. The DNA of the CDR3 is TGTGCCACCAGCAGGGACAGGGGGCCATACGAGCAGTACTTC.

This clonotype came up a few times. The chain recombines TRBV5-6 with TRBJ2-1; D is ambiguous. V shed 2 bases and J shed 1 base, with 10 bases lying between them. CDR1 and CDR2 (germline): SGHDT, YYEEEE. The CDR3 covers 15 residues. The CDR3 DNA reads as TGTGCCAGCAGCTTTCAGGCTAGGTCCTACAATGAGCAGTTCTTC. Protein: CASSFQARSYNEQFF.

The rearrangement joins TRBV20-1 to TRBJ2-2; D possibly corresponds to TRBD1 (5 bases). Trimming pared 0 bases from V and 2 bases from J, leaving 7 bases between. Germline CDR1 is DFQATT and CDR2 is SNEGSKA (reference sequence). This CDR3 has 14 amino acids. This CDR3 is CSARDGANTGELFF. DNA for the CDR3: TGCAGTGCTAGAGATGGGGCCAACACCGGGGAGCTGTTTTTT.

The table lists this clonotype with many counts. The chain's CDR3 is CASSPLAGETQYF. In DNA, the CDR3 is TGTGCCAGCAGCCCCCTGGCGGGGGAGACCCAGTACTTC. The gene calls are TRBV4-2 and TRBJ2-5, with TRBD2 as a possible D gene (6 bases). V was pared by 4 bases and J by 5 bases, with 11 bases between. The CDR3 runs to 13 residues. Germline values: CDR1 LGHNA, CDR2 YNFKEQ.

The V and J genes are TRBV12-3 or TRBV12-4 and TRBJ1-2; TRBD1 matches at 7 bases. V shed 10 bases and J 4 bases; nucleotides not matched to a gene: 9. This CDR3 comprises 13 residues. The CDR3 nucleotides read TGTGCCACCGGACCAGGGGGGGGCTATGGCTACACCTTC. This translates into CATGPGGGYGYTF.

The chain recombines TRBV5-1 with TRBJ2-7; TRBD1 agrees at 7 bases. CDR1 and CDR2 from the germline V gene are SGHRS and YFSETQ. V trimming: 2 bases; J trimming: 5 bases; junction bases outside the gene matches: 7. This CDR3 comprises 14 residues. The CDR3 reads CASSFRQGMDEQYF. The CDR3 DNA reads as TGCGCCAGCAGCTTTAGACAGGGCATGGACGAGCAGTACTTC.

This chain connects TRBV11-2 to TRBJ2-5; 8 bases line up with TRBD1. CDR1 and CDR2 from the germline V gene are SGHAT and FQNNGV. The CDR3 loop spans 15 amino acids. V lost 5 bases and J lost 5; bases outside the gene matches: 10. CDR3 in amino acids: CASSPGQGRMETQYF. The CDR3 region has the DNA TGTGCCAGCAGCCCTGGACAGGGTCGGATGGAGACCCAGTACTTC.

The chain is built from TRBV19 and TRBJ2-6, with D uncertain. The CDR3 sequence is 14 residues long. The V end lost 8 bases, the J end lost 1 base, and 9 bases lay between the germline ends. Germline V gives CDR1 LNHDA, CDR2 SQIVND (reference sequence). The CDR3 spells CASEAGSGANVLTF. Written as DNA, the CDR3 is TGTGCCAGTGAGGCTGGGTCTGGGGCCAACGTCCTGACTTTC.

In regard to this clonotype: The junction departs from the called germline gene at one end, perhaps through a read error. J is TRBJ1-4 and V is TRBV20-1; possibly TRBD1 for D (6 bases). There are 13 residues in the CDR3. The V gene's germline CDR1 is DFQATT and CDR2 SNEGSKA (reference sequence). CDR3 nucleotides: TGCGGTGCTAGGGAGGGACAATCGGAAAAACTGTTTTTT. Amino acids: CGAREGQSEKLFF.

The genes are TRBV3-1 and TRBJ2-4, with D perhaps being TRBD1 or TRBD2 (6 bases each). The ends were cut back, 5 bases at V and 8 bases at J, with 13 bases in the middle. The CDR3 consists of 13 residues. CDR1 is LGHDT, CDR2 YNNKEL, per germline (reference sequence). CDR3 coding DNA: TGTGCCAGCAGCGATCCGGGGGCGGACATTCAGTACTTC. It yields the protein CASSDPGADIQYF.

This clonotype turned up a few times. The chain has TRBV12-3 or TRBV12-4 and TRBJ1-1; D may be TRBD1 (5 bases). The V gene lost 6 bases and the J gene lost 2 bases, with 13 bases spanning the gap. This CDR3 spans 14 amino acids. CDR3 nucleotides: TGTGCCAGCAGGTGGGGGAGTTCCAACACTGAAGCTTTCTTT. Translating gives CASRWGSSNTEAFF.

This clonotype turned up a few times. The chain recombines TRBV6-1 with TRBJ2-5; 9 nucleotides match TRBD1. The J call may be in error: the DNA end matches TRBJ2-1 better. From germline, CDR1 is MNHNS and CDR2 SASEGT. This CDR3 comprises 14 residues. CDR3 in DNA: TGTGCCAGCAGTGCGAGGACAGGGGACAGTGAGCAGTTCTTC. It encodes CASSARTGDSEQFF.

CDR3 in DNA: TGTGCCAGCACCGGGGATGGTGGGACCCAGTACTTC. Translating gives CASTGDGGTQYF. J is TRBJ2-5 and V is TRBV6-5; D may be TRBD2 (5 bases). The CDR3 consists of 12 residues. Germline V gene data show CDR1 as MNHEY and CDR2 as SVGAGI. Trimming pared 7 bases from V and 7 bases from J, leaving 13 bases between.

This clonotype has a handful of counts. The rearrangement links TRBV12-3 or TRBV12-4 to TRBJ2-7; the D call may be TRBD1 or TRBD2 (5 bases each). The CDR3 is 14 amino acids. V was pared by 1 base and J by 6 bases, with 13 bases between. CDR3 sequence reads: CASSLGGDVSEQYF. In DNA, the CDR3 is TGTGCCAGCAGTTTAGGAGGGGATGTCTCCGAGCAGTACTTC.

The chain has TRBV3-1 and TRBJ1-3, with D perhaps matching TRBD1 (6 bases). Per the germline V gene, CDR1 is LGHDT and CDR2 is YNNKEL (reference sequence). Trimming removed 1 base from V and 4 bases from J, with 14 bases in between. The CDR3 covers 16 residues. For the CDR3, the DNA is TGTGCCAGCAGCCAAGCCCCCACAGGGCCGGGAAACACCATATATTTT. Protein product: CASSQAPTGPGNTIYF. The entire variable domain, with the rest obtained from reference TRBV3-1 and TRBJ1-3, is as follows: DTAVSQTPKYLVTQMGNDKSIKCEQNLGHDTMYWYKQDSKKFLKIMFSYNNKELIINETVPNRFSPKSPDKAHLNLHINSLELGDSAVYFCASSQAPTGPGNTIYFGEGSWLTVV.

This clonotype has a count of ten or more. The chain joins TRBV4-2 to TRBJ2-5, with TRBD1 as a possible D gene (6 bases). CDR1 is LGHNA, CDR2 YNFKEQ, per germline. V shed 3 bases and J shed 9 bases, with 11 bases lying between them. The CDR3 spans 12 residues. The CDR3 sequence: CASSQGPGAQYF. As DNA, the CDR3 is TGTGCCAGCAGCCAGGGCCCAGGGGCCCAGTACTTC.

This clonotype came up a few times. V usage is TRBV6-5 and J usage is TRBJ2-5; D is undetermined. V was shortened by 2 bases and J by 13 bases, with 11 bases between the two germline ends. Germline V gene lookup returns CDR1 MNHEY and CDR2 SVGAGI. This CDR3 has 11 amino acids. DNA for the CDR3: TGTGCCAGCAGTTACCTCCGGACCTGGTACTTC. It encodes CASSYLRTWYF.

J is TRBJ2-6 and V is TRBV3-1; D not resolved. V lost 6 bases, J lost 0 bases, and 9 bases lay in between. This CDR3 is built from 15 residues. Looked up from germline, CDR1 is LGHDT and CDR2 is YNNKEL (reference sequence). This CDR3 is CASRHTDSGANVLTF. The CDR3 DNA is TGTGCCAGCAGACACACAGACTCTGGGGCCAACGTCCTGACTTTC.